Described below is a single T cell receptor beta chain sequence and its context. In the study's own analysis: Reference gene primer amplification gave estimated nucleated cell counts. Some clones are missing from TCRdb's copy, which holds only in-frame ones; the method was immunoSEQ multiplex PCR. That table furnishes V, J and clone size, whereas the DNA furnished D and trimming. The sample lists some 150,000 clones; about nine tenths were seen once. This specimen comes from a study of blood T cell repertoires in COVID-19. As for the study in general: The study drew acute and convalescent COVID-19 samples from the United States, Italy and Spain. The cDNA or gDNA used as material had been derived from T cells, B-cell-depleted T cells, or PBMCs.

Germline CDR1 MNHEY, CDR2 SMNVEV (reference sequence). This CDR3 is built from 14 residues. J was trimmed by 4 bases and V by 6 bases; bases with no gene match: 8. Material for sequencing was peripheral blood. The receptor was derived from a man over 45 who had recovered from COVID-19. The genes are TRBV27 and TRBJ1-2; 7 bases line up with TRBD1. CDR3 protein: CASRAQGRSYGYTF. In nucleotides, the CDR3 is TGTGCCAGCAGAGCACAGGGGCGCTCCTATGGCTACACCTTC.